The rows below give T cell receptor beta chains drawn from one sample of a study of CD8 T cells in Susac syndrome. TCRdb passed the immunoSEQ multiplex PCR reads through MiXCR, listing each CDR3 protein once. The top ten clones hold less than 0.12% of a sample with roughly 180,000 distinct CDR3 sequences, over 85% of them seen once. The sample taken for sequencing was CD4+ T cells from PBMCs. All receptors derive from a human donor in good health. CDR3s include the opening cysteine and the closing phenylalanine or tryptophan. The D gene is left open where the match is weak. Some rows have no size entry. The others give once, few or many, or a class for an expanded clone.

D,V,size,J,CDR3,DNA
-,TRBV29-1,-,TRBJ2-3,CSVGEDTQYF,TGCAGCGTTGGTGAAGATACGCAGTATTTT
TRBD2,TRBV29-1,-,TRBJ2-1,CSVEASGRSGEQFF,TGCAGCGTTGAGGCTAGCGGGAGGTCCGGTGAGCAGTTCTTC
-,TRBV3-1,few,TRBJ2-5,CASSQSSTGGGETQYF,TGTGCCAGCAGCCAATCTTCGACAGGAGGTGGGGAGACCCAGTACTTC
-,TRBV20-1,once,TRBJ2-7,CSADVADPSSYEQYF,TGCAGTGCAGACGTAGCGGACCCTAGCTCCTACGAGCAGTACTTC
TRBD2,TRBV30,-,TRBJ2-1,CAWSTLAGGSEQFF,TGTGCCTGGAGTACCCTGGCGGGAGGCAGTGAGCAGTTCTTC
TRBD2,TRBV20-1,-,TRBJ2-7,CSASGTSGTSEQYF,TGCAGTGCTTCCGGGACTAGCGGCACCAGCGAGCAGTACTTC
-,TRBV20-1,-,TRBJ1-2,CSARELQGQGYTF,TGCAGTGCTAGAGAGCTGCAGGGGCAGGGCTACACCTTC
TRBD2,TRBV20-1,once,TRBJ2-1,CSAPGTSGSGEQFF,TGCAGTGCCCCGGGGACTAGCGGGAGCGGTGAGCAGTTCTTC
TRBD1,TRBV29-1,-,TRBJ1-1,CSVATGGNTEAFF,TGCAGCGTTGCGACAGGGGGGAACACTGAAGCTTTCTTT
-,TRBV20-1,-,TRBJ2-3,CSARLRPTDTQYF,TGCAGTGCTAGGCTCCGGCCCACAGATACGCAGTATTTT
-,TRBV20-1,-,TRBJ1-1,CSATDKGMNTEAFF,TGCAGTGCTACGGACAAGGGGATGAACACTGAAGCTTTCTTT
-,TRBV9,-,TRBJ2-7,CASSPRDGHHEQYF,TGTGCCAGCAGCCCCCGGGACGGACATCACGAGCAGTACTTC
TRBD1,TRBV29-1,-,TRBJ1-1,CSALQGWTEAFF,TGCAGCGCCCTACAGGGGTGGACTGAAGCTTTCTTT
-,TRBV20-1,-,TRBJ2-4,CSARSVAKNIQYF,TGCAGTGCTAGATCGGTAGCCAAAAACATTCAGTACTTC
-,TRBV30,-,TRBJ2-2,CAWSVLSGRTGELFF,TGTGCCTGGAGTGTACTTAGCGGAAGGACCGGGGAGCTGTTTTTT
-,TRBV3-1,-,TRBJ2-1,CASSQWGYNEQFF,TGTGCCAGCAGCCAGTGGGGATACAATGAGCAGTTCTTC
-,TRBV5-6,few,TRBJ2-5,CASSLATGFQETQYF,TGTGCCAGCAGCTTGGCCACAGGTTTCCAAGAGACCCAGTACTTC
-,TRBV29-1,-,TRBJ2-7,CSVGGGEQYF,TGCAGCGTTGGAGGGGGCGAGCAGTACTTC
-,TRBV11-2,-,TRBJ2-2,CASSLQPNTGELFF,TGTGCCAGCAGCCTCCAACCGAACACCGGGGAGCTGTTTTTT
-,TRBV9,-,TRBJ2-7,CASSRWAWGSYEQYF,TGTGCCAGCAGCCGGTGGGCGTGGGGCTCCTACGAGCAGTACTTC
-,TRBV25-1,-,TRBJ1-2,CASSEFGGSGYTF,TGTGCCAGCAGTGAATTTGGGGGCAGTGGCTACACCTTC
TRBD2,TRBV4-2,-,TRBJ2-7,CASSQELGLAGRGYEQYF,TGTGCCAGCAGCCAAGAGTTGGGACTAGCGGGCAGGGGCTACGAGCAGTACTTC
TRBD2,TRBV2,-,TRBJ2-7,CASSVRGRDHYEQYF,TGTGCCAGCAGTGTAAGAGGGAGGGACCACTACGAGCAGTACTTC
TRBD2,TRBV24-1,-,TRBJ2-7,CATFQGGRHEQYF,TGTGCCACCTTCCAGGGCGGGAGACACGAGCAGTACTTC
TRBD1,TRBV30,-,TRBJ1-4,CACRDRLNEKLFF,TGTGCCTGCCGGGACAGACTAAATGAAAAACTGTTTTTT
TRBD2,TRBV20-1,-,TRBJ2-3,CSALAGAYTQYF,TGCAGTGCCTTAGCGGGAGCGTATACGCAGTATTTT
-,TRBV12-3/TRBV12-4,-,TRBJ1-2,CASSLGDNYGYTF,TGTGCCAGCAGTTTAGGAGATAACTATGGCTACACCTTC
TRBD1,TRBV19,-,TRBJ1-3,CATLGTASSGNTIYF,TGTGCCACTCTTGGGACAGCGAGCTCTGGAAACACCATATATTTT
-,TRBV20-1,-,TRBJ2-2,CSAPDRRTGELFF,TGCAGTGCGCCTGACAGGCGGACCGGGGAGCTGTTTTTT
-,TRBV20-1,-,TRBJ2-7,CSARGRLSSYEQYF,TGCAGTGCTAGGGGACGGTTGAGCTCCTACGAGCAGTACTTC
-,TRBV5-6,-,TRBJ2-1,CASSSTRNEQFF,TGTGCCAGCAGCTCTACTAGAAATGAGCAGTTCTTC
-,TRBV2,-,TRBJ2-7,CASSEKIYEQYF,TGTGCCAGCAGTGAAAAGATCTACGAGCAGTACTTC
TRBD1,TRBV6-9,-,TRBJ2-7,CANPKQGAGEQYF,TGTGCCAACCCCAAACAGGGGGCTGGCGAGCAGTACTTC
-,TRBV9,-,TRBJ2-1,CASSVAGLGGYEQFF,TGTGCCAGCAGCGTAGCTGGGCTGGGGGGCTATGAGCAGTTCTTC
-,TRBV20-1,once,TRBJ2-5,CAGQTQETQYF,TGCGCCGGACAGACACAAGAGACCCAGTACTTC
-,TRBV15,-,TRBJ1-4,CATSREGREKLFF,TGTGCCACCAGCAGAGAAGGGAGGGAAAAACTGTTTTTT
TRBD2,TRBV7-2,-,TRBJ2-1,CASSLGSPGSGRGNEQFF,TGTGCCAGCAGCTTAGGATCCCCAGGGAGCGGGAGAGGTAATGAGCAGTTCTTC
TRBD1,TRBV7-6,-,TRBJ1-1,CASRGQGVGTEAFF,TGTGCCAGCAGGGGACAGGGGGTTGGGACTGAAGCTTTCTTT
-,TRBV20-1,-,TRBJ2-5,CSAAPSAILETQYF,TGCAGTGCCGCTCCTAGCGCCATCCTAGAGACCCAGTACTTC
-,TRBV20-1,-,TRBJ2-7,CSARDPTIQIRDASYEQYF,TGCAGTGCTAGAGATCCAACCATTCAAATAAGGGACGCATCCTACGAGCAGTACTTC
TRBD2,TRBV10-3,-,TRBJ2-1,CAISESMGGEQFF,TGTGCCATCAGTGAGTCGATGGGAGGGGAGCAGTTCTTC
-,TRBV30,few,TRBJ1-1,CAWSVAMNTEAFF,TGTGCCTGGAGTGTTGCTATGAACACTGAAGCTTTCTTT
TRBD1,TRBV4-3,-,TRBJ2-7,CASSQDIDRGPYEQYF,TGCGCCAGCAGCCAGGACATCGACAGGGGGCCCTACGAGCAGTACTTC
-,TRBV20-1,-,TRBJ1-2,CSADSLDYGYTF,TGCAGTGCTGACTCCCTGGACTATGGCTACACCTTC
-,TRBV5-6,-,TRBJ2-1,CASSSDPGSSYNEQFF,TGTGCCAGCAGCTCGGACCCAGGCAGCTCCTACAATGAGCAGTTCTTC
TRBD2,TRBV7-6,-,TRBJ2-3,CASSPFLREEADTQYF,TGTGCCAGCAGCCCCTTTCTGCGGGAGGAGGCAGATACGCAGTATTTT
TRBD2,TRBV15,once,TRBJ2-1,CATSKAGGPGEQFF,TGTGCCACCAGCAAGGCGGGAGGGCCGGGTGAGCAGTTCTTC
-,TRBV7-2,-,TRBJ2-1,CASSLSPGSYNEQFF,TGTGCCAGCAGCTTATCCCCGGGAAGCTACAATGAGCAGTTCTTC
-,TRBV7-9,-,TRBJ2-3,CASRSPGTDTQYF,TGTGCCAGCAGGTCCCCCGGCACAGATACGCAGTATTTT
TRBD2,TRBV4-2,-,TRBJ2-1,CASSLASGSFNEQFF,TGTGCCAGCAGCCTGGCTAGCGGGAGCTTTAATGAGCAGTTCTTC
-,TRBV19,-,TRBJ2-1,CASSSGRENEQFF,TGTGCCAGTAGTAGTGGTCGGGAGAACGAGCAGTTCTTC
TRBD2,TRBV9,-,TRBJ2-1,CASSKGLADYNEQFF,TGTGCCAGCAGCAAAGGACTAGCGGACTACAATGAGCAGTTCTTC
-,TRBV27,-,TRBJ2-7,CASSPSLLTLYEQYF,TGTGCCAGCAGTCCTTCACTCCTAACCCTCTACGAGCAGTACTTC
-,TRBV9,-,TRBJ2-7,CASSVGQEPDYEQYF,TGTGCCAGCAGCGTAGGACAGGAGCCCGACTACGAGCAGTACTTC
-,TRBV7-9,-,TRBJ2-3,CASSYGQSSTDTQYF,TGTGCCAGCAGCTACGGACAGTCTAGCACAGATACGCAGTATTTT
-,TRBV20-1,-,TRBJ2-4,CSARDHSGTQNIQYF,TGCAGTGCTAGAGACCACTCCGGCACTCAAAACATTCAGTACTTC